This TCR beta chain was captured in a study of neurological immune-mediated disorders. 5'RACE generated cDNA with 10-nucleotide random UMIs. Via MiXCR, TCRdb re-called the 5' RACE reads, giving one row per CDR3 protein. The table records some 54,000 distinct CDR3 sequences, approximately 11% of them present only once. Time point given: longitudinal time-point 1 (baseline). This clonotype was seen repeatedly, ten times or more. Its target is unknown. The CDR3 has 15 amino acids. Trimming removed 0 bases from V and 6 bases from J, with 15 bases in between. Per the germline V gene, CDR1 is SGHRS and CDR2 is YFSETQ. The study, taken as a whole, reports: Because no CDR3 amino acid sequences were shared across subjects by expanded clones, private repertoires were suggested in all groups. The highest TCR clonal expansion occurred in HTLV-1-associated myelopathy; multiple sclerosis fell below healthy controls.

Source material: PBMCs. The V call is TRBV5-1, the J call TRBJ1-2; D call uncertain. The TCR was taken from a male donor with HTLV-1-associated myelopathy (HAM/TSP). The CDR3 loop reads CASSLELGVGDGYTF. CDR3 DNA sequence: TGCGCCAGCAGCTTGGAGCTAGGAGTCGGGGATGGCTACACCTTC.